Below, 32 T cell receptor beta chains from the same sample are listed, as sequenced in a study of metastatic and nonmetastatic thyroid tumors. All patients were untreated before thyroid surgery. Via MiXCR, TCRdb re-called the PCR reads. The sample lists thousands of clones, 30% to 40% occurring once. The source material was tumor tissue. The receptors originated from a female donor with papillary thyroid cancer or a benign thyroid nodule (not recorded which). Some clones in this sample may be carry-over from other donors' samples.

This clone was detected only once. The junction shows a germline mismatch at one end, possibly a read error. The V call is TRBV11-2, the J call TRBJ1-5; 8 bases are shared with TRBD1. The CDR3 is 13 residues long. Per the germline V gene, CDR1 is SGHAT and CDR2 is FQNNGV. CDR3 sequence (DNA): TGTGCCAGCAGCTTAGCAGGGGGCCAGCCCCAGCACTTT. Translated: CASSLAGGQPQHF.

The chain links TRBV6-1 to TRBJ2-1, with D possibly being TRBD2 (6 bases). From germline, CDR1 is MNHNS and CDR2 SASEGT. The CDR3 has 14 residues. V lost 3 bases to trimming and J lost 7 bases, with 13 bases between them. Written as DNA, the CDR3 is TGTGCCAGCAGTGAGAGGGAGGTATATAATGAGCAGTTCTTC. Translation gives CASSEREVYNEQFF.

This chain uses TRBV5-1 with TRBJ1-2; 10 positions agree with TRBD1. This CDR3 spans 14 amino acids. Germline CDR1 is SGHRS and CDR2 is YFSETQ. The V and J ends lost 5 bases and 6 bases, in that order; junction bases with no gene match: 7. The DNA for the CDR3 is TGCGCCAGCAGGTCGGGACAGGGGAGTGATGGCTACACCTTC. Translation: CASRSGQGSDGYTF.

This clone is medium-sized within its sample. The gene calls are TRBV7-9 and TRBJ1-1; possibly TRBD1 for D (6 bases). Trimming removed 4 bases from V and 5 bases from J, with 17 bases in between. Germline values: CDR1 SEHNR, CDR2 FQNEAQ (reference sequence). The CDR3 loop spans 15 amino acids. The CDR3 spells CASSSHYRAATEAFF. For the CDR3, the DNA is TGTGCCAGCAGCTCTCATTACAGGGCGGCTACTGAAGCTTTCTTT.

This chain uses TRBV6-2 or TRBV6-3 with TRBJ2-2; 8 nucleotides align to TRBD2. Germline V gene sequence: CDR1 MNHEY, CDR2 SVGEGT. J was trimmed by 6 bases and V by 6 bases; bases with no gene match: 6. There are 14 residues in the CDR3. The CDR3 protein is CASSLSGRSGELFF. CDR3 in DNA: TGTGCCAGCAGCCTCAGCGGGAGATCCGGGGAGCTGTTTTTT.

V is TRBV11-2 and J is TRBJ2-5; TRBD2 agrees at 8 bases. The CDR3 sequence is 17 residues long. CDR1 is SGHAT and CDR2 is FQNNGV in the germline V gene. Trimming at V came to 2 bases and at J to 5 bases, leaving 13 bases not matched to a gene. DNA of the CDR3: TGTGCCAGCAGCTTACTATTGGCGGGGGGAGTAGATGAGACCCAGTACTTC. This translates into CASSLLLAGGVDETQYF.

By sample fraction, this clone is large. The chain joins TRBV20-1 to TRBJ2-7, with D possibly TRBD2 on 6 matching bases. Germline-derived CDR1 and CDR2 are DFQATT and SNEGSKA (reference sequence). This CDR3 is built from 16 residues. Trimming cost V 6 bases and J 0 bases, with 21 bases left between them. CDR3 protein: CSAPRPFERASYEQYF. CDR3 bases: TGCAGTGCCCCTCGGCCCTTTGAGCGGGCCTCCTACGAGCAGTACTTC.

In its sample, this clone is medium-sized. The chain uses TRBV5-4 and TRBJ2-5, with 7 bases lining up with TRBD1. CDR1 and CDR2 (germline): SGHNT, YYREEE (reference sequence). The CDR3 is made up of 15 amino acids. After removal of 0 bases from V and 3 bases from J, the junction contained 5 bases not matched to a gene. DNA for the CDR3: TGTGCCAGCAGCTTGGCCGGAGACAGGGAAGAGACCCAGTACTTC. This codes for CASSLAGDREETQYF.

Here the CDR3 DNA reads TGCAGTGCTAGAGATAACCGGGGGAGGCCTAATGAAAAACTGTTTTTT. Its protein is CSARDNRGRPNEKLFF. This chain uses TRBV20-1 with TRBJ1-4; D possibly corresponds to TRBD1 (5 bases). V gave up 0 bases and J gave up 3 bases, with 14 bases separating them. The CDR3 is 16 amino acids. Germline V gene data show CDR1 as DFQATT and CDR2 as SNEGSKA (reference sequence).

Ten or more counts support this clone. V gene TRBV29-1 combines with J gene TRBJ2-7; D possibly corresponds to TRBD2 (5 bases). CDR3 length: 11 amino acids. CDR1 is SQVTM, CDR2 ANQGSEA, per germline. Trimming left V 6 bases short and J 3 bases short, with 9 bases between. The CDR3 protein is CSVKGSYEQYF. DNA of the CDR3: TGCAGCGTGAAAGGGAGCTACGAGCAGTACTTC.

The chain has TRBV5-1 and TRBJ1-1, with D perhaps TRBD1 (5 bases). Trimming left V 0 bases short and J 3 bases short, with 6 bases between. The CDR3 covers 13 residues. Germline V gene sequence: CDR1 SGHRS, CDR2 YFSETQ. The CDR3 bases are TGCGCCAGCAGCTTGGACAGGTACACTGAAGCTTTCTTT. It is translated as CASSLDRYTEAFF.

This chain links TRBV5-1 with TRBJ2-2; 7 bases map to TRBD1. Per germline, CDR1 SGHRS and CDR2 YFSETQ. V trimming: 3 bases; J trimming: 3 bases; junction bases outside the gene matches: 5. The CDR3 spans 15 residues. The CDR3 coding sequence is TGCGCCAGCAGCTCGACAGGGTTGCACACCGGGGAGCTGTTTTTT. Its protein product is CASSSTGLHTGELFF. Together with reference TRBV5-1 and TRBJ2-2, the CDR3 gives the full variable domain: KAGVTQTPRYLIKTRGQQVTLSCSPISGHRSVSWYQQTPGQGLQFLFEYFSETQRNKGNFPGRFSGRQFSNSRSEMNVSTLELGDSALYLCASSSTGLHTGELFFGEGSRLTVL.

The chain's CDR3 is CASSLEGLGKDTQYF. In DNA, the CDR3 is TGTGCCAGCAGCTTGGAGGGACTAGGGAAGGATACGCAGTATTTT. The rearrangement links TRBV5-8 to TRBJ2-3; TRBD2 matches 8 bases. The CDR3 loop spans 15 amino acids. Germline trimming cut 0 bases from V and 6 bases from J; bases unmatched to any gene: 6. The germline CDR1 and CDR2 sequences are SGHTS and YDEGEE.

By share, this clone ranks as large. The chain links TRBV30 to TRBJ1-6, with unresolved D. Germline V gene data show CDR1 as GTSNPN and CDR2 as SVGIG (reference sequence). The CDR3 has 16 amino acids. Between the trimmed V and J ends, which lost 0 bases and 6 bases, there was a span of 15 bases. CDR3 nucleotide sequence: TGTGCCTGGAGTGTGTGGCCCAATGAACCTAATTCACCCCTCCACTTT. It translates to CAWSVWPNEPNSPLHF. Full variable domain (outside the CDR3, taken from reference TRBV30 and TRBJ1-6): SQTIHQWPATLVQPVGSPLSLECTVEGTSNPNLYWYRQAAGRGLQLLFYSVGIGQISSEVPQNLSASRPQDRQFILSSKKLLLSDSGFYLCAWSVWPNEPNSPLHFGNGTRLTVT.

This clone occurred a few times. The chain's CDR3 is CASSYSGQETQYF. DNA of the CDR3: TGTGCCAGCAGTTACTCTGGGCAGGAGACCCAGTACTTC. This chain uses TRBV6-5 with TRBJ2-5; D uncertain. The V gene's germline CDR1 is MNHEY and CDR2 SVGAGI. The V and J ends lost 0 bases and 5 bases respectively, with 7 bases between them. CDR3 size: 13 residues.

In DNA, the CDR3 is TGTGCCAGCAGCTTACAGGGGAGGACTGAAGCTTTCTTT. Translating gives CASSLQGRTEAFF. The J gene is TRBJ1-1, the V gene TRBV7-8; possibly TRBD1 for D (6 bases). CDR3 size: 13 residues. V was trimmed by 2 bases and J by 5 bases, leaving 9 bases between them. Germline loops: CDR1 SGHVS, CDR2 FQNEAQ.

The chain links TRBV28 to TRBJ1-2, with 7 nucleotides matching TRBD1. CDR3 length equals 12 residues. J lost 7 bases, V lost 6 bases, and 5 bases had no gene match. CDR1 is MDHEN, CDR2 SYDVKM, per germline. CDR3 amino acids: CASSFNRGGYTF. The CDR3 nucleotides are TGTGCCAGCAGCTTTAACAGGGGTGGCTACACCTTC.

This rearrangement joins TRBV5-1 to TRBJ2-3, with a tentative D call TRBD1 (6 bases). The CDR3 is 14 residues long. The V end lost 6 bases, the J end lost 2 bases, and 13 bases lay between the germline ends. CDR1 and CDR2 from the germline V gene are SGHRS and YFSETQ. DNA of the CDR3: TGCGCCAGCACCCCGGGACAATACACAGATACGCAGTATTTT. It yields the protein CASTPGQYTDTQYF.

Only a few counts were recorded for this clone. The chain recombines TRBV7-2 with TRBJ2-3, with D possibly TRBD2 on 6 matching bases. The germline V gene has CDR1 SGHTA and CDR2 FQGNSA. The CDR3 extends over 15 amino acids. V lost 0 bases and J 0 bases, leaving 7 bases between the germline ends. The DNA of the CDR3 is TGTGCCAGCAGCTTAGCCACTAGCAGCACAGATACGCAGTATTTT. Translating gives CASSLATSSTDTQYF.

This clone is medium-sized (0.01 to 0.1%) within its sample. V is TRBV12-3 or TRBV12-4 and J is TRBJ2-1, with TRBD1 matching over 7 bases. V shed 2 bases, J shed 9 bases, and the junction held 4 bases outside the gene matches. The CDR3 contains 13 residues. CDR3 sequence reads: CASSLTGVGEQFF. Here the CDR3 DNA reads TGTGCCAGCAGTTTAACAGGGGTTGGTGAGCAGTTCTTC.

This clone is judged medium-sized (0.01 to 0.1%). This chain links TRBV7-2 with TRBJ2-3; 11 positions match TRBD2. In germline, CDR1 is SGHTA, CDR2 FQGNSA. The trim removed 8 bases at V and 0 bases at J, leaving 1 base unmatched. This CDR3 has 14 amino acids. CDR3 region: CASGTSGSTDTQYF. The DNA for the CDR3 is TGTGCCAGCGGGACTAGCGGTAGCACAGATACGCAGTATTTT.

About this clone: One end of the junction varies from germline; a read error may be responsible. The CDR3 loop reads CATSRTLGYEQYF. In DNA, the CDR3 is TGCGCCACCTCCAGGACACTGGGCTACGAGCAGTACTTC. V usage is TRBV6-1 and J usage is TRBJ2-7, with D maybe TRBD1 (5 bases). Looked up from germline, CDR1 is MNHNS and CDR2 is SASEGT. This CDR3 spans 13 amino acids.

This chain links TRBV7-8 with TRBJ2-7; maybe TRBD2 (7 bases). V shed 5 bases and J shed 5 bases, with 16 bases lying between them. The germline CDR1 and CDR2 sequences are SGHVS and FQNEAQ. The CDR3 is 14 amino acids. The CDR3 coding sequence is TGTGCCAGCAGCCAGGGAGGGGGGAACAACGAGCAGTACTTC. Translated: CASSQGGGNNEQYF.

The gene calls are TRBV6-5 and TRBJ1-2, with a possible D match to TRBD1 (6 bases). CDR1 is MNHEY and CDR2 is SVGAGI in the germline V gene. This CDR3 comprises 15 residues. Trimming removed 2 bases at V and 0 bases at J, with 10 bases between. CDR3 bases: TGTGCCAGCAGTTACGACAGGATATCTAACTATGGCTACACCTTC. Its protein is CASSYDRISNYGYTF.

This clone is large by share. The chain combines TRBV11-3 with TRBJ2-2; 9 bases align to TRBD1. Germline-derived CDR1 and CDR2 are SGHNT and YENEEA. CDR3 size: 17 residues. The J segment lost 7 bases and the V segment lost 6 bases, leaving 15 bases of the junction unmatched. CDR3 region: CASRDWRTGVLDGELFF. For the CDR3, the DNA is TGTGCCAGCAGGGATTGGAGGACAGGGGTTTTGGACGGGGAGCTGTTTTTT.

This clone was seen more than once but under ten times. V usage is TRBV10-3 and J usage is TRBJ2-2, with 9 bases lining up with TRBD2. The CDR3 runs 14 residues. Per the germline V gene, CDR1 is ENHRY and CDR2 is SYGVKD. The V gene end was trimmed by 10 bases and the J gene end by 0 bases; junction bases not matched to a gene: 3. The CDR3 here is CATIAGANTGELFF. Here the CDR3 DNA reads TGTGCCACAATAGCGGGGGCGAACACCGGGGAGCTGTTTTTT.

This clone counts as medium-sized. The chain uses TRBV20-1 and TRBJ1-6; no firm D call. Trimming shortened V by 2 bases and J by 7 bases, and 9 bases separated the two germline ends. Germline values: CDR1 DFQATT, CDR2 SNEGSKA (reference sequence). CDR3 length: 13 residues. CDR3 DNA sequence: TGCAGTGCTAGACAGGTTCAGAATTCACCCCTCCACTTT. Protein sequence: CSARQVQNSPLHF.

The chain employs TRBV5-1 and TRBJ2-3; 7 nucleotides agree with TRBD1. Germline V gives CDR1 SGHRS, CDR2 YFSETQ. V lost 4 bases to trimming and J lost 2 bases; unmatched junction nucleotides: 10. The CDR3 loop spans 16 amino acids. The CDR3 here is CASSPYPGQFTDTQYF. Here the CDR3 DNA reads TGCGCCAGCAGCCCTTATCCGGGACAGTTCACAGATACGCAGTATTTT.

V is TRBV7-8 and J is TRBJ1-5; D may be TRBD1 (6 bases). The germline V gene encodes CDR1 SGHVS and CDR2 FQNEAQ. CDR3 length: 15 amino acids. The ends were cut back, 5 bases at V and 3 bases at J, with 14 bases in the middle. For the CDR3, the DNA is TGTGCCAGCAGCGCGGACAGCTTTGTCAATCAGCCCCAGCATTTT. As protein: CASSADSFVNQPQHF.

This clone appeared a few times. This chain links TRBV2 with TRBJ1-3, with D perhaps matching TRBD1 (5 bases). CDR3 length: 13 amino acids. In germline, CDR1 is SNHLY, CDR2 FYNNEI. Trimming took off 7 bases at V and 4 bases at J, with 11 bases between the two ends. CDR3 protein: CASNGGSGNTIYF. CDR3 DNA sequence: TGTGCCAGCAATGGGGGGTCCGGAAACACCATATATTTT.

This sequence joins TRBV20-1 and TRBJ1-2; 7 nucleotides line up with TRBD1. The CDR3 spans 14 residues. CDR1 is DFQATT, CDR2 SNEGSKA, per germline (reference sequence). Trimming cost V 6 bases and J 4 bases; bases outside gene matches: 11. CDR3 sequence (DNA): TGCAGTGCCGACAGGGACGGGGGCGGCTATGGCTACACCTTC. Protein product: CSADRDGGGYGYTF.

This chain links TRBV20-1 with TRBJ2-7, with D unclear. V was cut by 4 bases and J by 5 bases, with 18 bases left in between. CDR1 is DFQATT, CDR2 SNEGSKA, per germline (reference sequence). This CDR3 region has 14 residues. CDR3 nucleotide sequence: TGCAGTGCTACAGATCCCTTCCCCTCTAACGAGCAGTACTTC. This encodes CSATDPFPSNEQYF.